This T cell receptor beta chain was retrieved from a study of response to subunit inactivated influenza vaccine. The CDR3 spans 14 residues. V lost 8 bases to trimming and J lost 5 bases, with 16 bases between them. Germline CDR1 reads SEHNR; CDR2 reads FQNEAQ (reference sequence). MiXCR, run by TCRdb on the RT-PCR reads, gives a single entry per CDR3 protein. Here the sample spans under 200,000 distinct CDR3 sequences, 10% to 15% being singletons. This clonotype appeared many times. This sample also belongs to another study, concerning T cells expressing NK-cell markers. This second study notes: Generation of TCR beta cDNA was performed by 5'RACE template switching incorporating UMIs. Sequencing of TCR beta repertoires drew on sorted CD3+CD56+NKG2C+, CD3+CD56+NKG2C- and CD3+CD56-NKG2C+ T cells. Of the CD8+ T cells in about 6 donors, roughly 1.0-7.0% belonged to dominant NKG2C+ clonotypes. The same clonotypes also predominated in the CD3+CD56-NKG2C+ fraction of several donors.

The receptor's source is a man in his forties or fifties who received an inactivated influenza vaccine. The specimen was CD8+ T cells sorted from PBMCs, collected 12 days after vaccination. The chain joins TRBV7-9 to TRBJ2-1; the D gene could be TRBD1 or TRBD2 (5 bases each). The CDR3 nucleotides are TGTGCCAGCCGCGGACTGGGGCCAAACAATGAGCAGTTCTTC. The encoded protein is CASRGLGPNNEQFF.